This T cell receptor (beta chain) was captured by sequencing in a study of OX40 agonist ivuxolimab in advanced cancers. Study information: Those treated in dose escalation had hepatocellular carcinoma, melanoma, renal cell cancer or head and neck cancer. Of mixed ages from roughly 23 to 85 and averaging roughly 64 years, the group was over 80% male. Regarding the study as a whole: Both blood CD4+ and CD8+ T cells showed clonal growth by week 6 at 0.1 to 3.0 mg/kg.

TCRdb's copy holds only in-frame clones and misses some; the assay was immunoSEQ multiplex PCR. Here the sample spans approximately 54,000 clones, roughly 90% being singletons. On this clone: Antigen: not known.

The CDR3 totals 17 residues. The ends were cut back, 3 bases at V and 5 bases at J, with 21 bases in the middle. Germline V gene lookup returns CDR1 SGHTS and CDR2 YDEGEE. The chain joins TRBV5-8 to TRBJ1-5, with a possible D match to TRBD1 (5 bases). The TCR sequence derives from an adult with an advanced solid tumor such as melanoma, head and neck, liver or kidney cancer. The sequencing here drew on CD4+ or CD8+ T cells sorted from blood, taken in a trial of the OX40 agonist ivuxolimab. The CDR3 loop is CASSSPSTAFWHQPQHF. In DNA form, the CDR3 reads TGTGCCAGCAGCTCCCCCTCGACAGCGTTTTGGCATCAGCCCCAGCATTTT.